These 31 T cell receptor beta chains came from one sample sequenced in a study of T cell repertoires in cytomegalovirus infection. TCRdb fed the reads into MiXCR, producing one record per CDR3 protein. Seen here are about 740,000 distinct CDR3 sequences, 35% observed once, and the top ten hold 2.5% to 3.5%. Sequencing used PBMCs. These receptors all stem from a human donor in good health (CMV status not recorded). Some clones in this sample may be carry-over from other donors' samples.

With respect to this clonotype: A far larger clone is one nucleotide away, so this likely arose from a read error. V gene TRBV11-1 combines with J gene TRBJ1-1; D is ambiguous. CDR1 and CDR2 (germline): SGHAT, FQDESV (reference sequence). The CDR3 spans 11 residues. CDR3 residues: CASNLDTEAFF. The DNA for the CDR3 is TGTGCCAGCAACTTAGACACTGAAGCTTTCTTT.

This clonotype has just a few counts. The chain combines TRBV28 with TRBJ1-1; D may be TRBD1 (5 bases). Germline V gene data show CDR1 as MDHEN and CDR2 as SYDVKM. Trimming pared 8 bases from V and 1 base from J, leaving 17 bases between. The CDR3 is 15 residues long. The chain's CDR3 is CASSSRGGENTEAFF. CDR3 nucleotides: TGTGCCAGCTCAAGTAGGGGAGGGGAGAACACTGAAGCTTTCTTT. Combining the CDR3 with reference TRBV28 and TRBJ1-1 gives the whole variable domain DVKVTQSSRYLVKRTGEKVFLECVQDMDHENMFWYRQDPGLGLRLIYFSYDVKMKEKGDIPEGYSVSREKKERFSLILESASTNQTSMYLCASSSRGGENTEAFFGQGTRLTVV.

Only a few counts were recorded for this clonotype. The J gene is TRBJ1-5, the V gene TRBV7-2, with a weak D call TRBD1 (6 bases). Germline lookup yields CDR1 SGHTA and CDR2 FQGNSA. This CDR3 comprises 15 residues. Deletions cut 5 bases from V and 7 bases from J, with 18 bases between. CDR3 loop: CASSPQPGEGQPQHF. CDR3 DNA: TGTGCCAGCAGCCCTCAGCCAGGGGAGGGACAGCCCCAGCATTTT.

This clonotype was recorded once. One end of the junction varies from germline; a read error may be responsible. This chain joins TRBV6-5 and TRBJ2-6; possibly TRBD1 or TRBD2 for D (5 bases each). CDR1 and CDR2 (germline): MNHEY, SVGAGI. This CDR3 is 15 amino acids long. The CDR3 is CASSYGGAGANVLSF. The CDR3, as DNA: TGTGCCAGCAGTTACGGGGGTGCTGGGGCCAACGTCCTGTCTTTC.

There are a few counts of this clonotype. The V and J genes are TRBV7-9 and TRBJ1-1; possibly TRBD1 for D (6 bases). Germline assignment: CDR1 SEHNR and CDR2 FQNEAQ (reference sequence). V was trimmed by 6 bases and J by 0 bases, leaving 20 bases between them. The CDR3 is made up of 17 amino acids. The CDR3 here is CASRPTGNEWVNTEAFF. The CDR3 bases are TGTGCCAGCAGGCCAACAGGGAACGAATGGGTGAACACTGAAGCTTTCTTT.

Comment on this clonotype: At one end the junction does not follow the germline gene, possibly because of a read error. This chain connects TRBV6-5 to TRBJ2-6; a weak D match, TRBD1 (5 bases). This CDR3 is 16 amino acids long. The germline V gene has CDR1 MNHEY and CDR2 SVGAGI. The CDR3 region has the DNA TGTGCCAGCAGTTACTTTCTAGGCTCTGGGGCCAACGTCCTGAATTTC. It yields the protein CASSYFLGSGANVLNF.

As regards this clonotype: The CDR3 ends on some other residue instead of the conserved phenylalanine or tryptophan, so this is likely a read error. The chain uses TRBV5-1 and TRBJ1-1, with TRBD1 identical over 10 bases. The ends lost 5 bases at V and 0 bases at J; junction bases unmatched: 13. The CDR3 has 18 amino acids. Germline loops: CDR1 SGHRS, CDR2 YFSETQ. This chain's CDR3 is CASRPGTGASWVNTEAFL. The CDR3 bases are TGCGCCAGCAGGCCCGGGACAGGGGCCTCGTGGGTGAACACTGAAGCTTTCTTA.

The table lists this clonotype with many counts. The V gene is TRBV6-1, the J gene TRBJ2-5; TRBD1 matches at 7 bases. J gave up 1 base and V 3 bases, and 5 bases lay outside the gene matches. From germline, CDR1 is MNHNS and CDR2 SASEGT. This CDR3 comprises 15 residues. The CDR3 loop is CASSEASGGQETQYF. The CDR3 nucleotides read TGTGCCAGCAGTGAGGCGTCAGGGGGCCAAGAGACCCAGTACTTC.

The chain combines TRBV24-1 with TRBJ1-4; 7 positions agree with TRBD1. The CDR3 has 15 residues. CDR1 is KGHDR, CDR2 SFDVKD, per germline. J lost 7 bases, V lost 4 bases, and 8 bases had no gene match. CDR3 residues: CATSDRTGPSEKLFF. In DNA form, the CDR3 reads TGTGCCACCAGTGACAGGACAGGACCCAGTGAAAAACTGTTTTTT.

This chain connects TRBV6-2 or TRBV6-3 to TRBJ1-1; D may be TRBD1 (6 bases). Between the trimmed V and J ends, which lost 2 bases and 1 base, there was a span of 14 bases. The CDR3 is 16 residues long. Germline CDR1 MNHEY, CDR2 SVGEGT. CDR3 coding DNA: TGTGCCAGCAGTTACCCTGCAGGGGCCCAGAACACTGAAGCTTTCTTT. Its translation is CASSYPAGAQNTEAFF.

Written as DNA, the CDR3 is TGTGCCAGCAGTCGACTGGCGCTCTATGGCTACACCTTC. Translation gives CASSRLALYGYTF. The V gene is TRBV12-3 or TRBV12-4, the J gene TRBJ1-2; no reliable D call. The V and J ends lost 5 bases and 4 bases respectively, with 11 bases between them. The CDR3 sequence is 13 residues long.

The chain combines TRBV11-1 with TRBJ2-3, with D perhaps being TRBD1 or TRBD2 (5 bases each). Germline CDR1 reads SGHAT; CDR2 reads FQDESV (reference sequence). V dropped 5 bases and J dropped 0 bases, with 15 bases sitting between them. CDR3 length: 16 residues. The CDR3 region has the DNA TGTGCCAGCAGCCCCCTGGGGCGGACTAGCACAGATACGCAGTATTTT. Translated: CASSPLGRTSTDTQYF.

The chain recombines TRBV28 with TRBJ1-1; the D gene is possibly TRBD1 (6 bases). CDR1 is MDHEN, CDR2 SYDVKM, per germline. Deletions cut 2 bases from V and 7 bases from J, with 17 bases between. The CDR3 loop spans 15 amino acids. The CDR3 DNA reads TGTGCCAGCAGTTTACTGGGGCAGGGGTCCCTTGAAGCTTTCTTT. Residues: CASSLLGQGSLEAFF.

This clonotype was picked up many times. The V gene is TRBV7-6, the J gene TRBJ2-7; 7 nucleotides agree with TRBD2. With V trimmed by 5 bases and J by 0 bases, 7 bases remained unmatched. Germline V lookup: CDR1 SGHVS, CDR2 FNYEAQ. This CDR3 is built from 15 residues. As DNA, the CDR3 is TGTGCCAGCAGCCGAAGCGGGGCGAGCTCCTACGAGCAGTACTTC. Translation: CASSRSGASSYEQYF.

V gene TRBV28 combines with J gene TRBJ2-2; TRBD2 agrees at 8 bases. Germline CDR1 reads MDHEN; CDR2 reads SYDVKM. The CDR3 totals 16 residues. Losses at the gene ends were 6 bases for V and 0 bases for J; bases not matched to a gene: 6. The CDR3 DNA follows: TGTGCCAGCAGCGTACTACTAGCGGCGAACACCGGGGAGCTGTTTTTT. Translation: CASSVLLAANTGELFF.

The V and J genes are TRBV6-1 and TRBJ2-3; no clear D gene. V lost 6 bases and J lost 8, with 12 bases in between. The CDR3 consists of 12 residues. Germline V CDR1 and CDR2: MNHNS, SASEGT. Here the CDR3 reads CASSGPFGTQYF. In nucleotides, the CDR3 is TGTGCCAGCAGCGGACCTTTCGGTACGCAGTATTTT.

This clonotype was seen once. The V and J genes are TRBV19 and TRBJ2-3; 12 nucleotides align to TRBD1. The germline CDR1 and CDR2 sequences are LNHDA and SQIVND (reference sequence). J was trimmed by 5 bases and V by 4 bases; bases with no gene match: 4. The CDR3 is 15 residues long. The CDR3 coding sequence is TGTGCCAGTAGTACGGGACAGGGGGCGGGAGATACGCAGTATTTT. Residues: CASSTGQGAGDTQYF.

In its sample, this clonotype was seen once. The rearrangement uses TRBV7-2 and TRBJ1-5, with D hard to call. The V gene's germline CDR1 is SGHTA and CDR2 FQGNSA. V was trimmed by 8 bases and J by 6 bases, leaving 11 bases between them. The CDR3 contains 12 residues. The DNA of the CDR3 is TGTGCCAGCGGAGGGATGGCTCAGCCCCAGCATTTT. Protein sequence: CASGGMAQPQHF.

This clonotype was observed many times. CDR3 residues: CASSPDFSGYTF. CDR3 DNA sequence: TGTGCCAGCAGTCCTGATTTCAGTGGCTACACCTTC. V gene TRBV12-3 or TRBV12-4 combines with J gene TRBJ1-2; no definite D call. The CDR3 contains 12 residues. V lost 5 bases and J 7 bases, leaving 11 bases between the germline ends.

The genes are TRBV6-5 and TRBJ1-1, with D hard to call. There are 15 residues in the CDR3. V was shortened by 5 bases and J by 4 bases, with 17 bases between the two germline ends. Germline V gene sequence: CDR1 MNHEY, CDR2 SVGAGI. DNA of the CDR3: TGTGCCAGCAGTCCCTCCCTTGATGCATCCACTGAAGCTTTCTTT. This codes for CASSPSLDASTEAFF.

This clonotype was counted only a few times. This chain links TRBV7-2 with TRBJ2-1; perhaps TRBD2 as D (7 bases). The V and J ends lost 1 base and 9 bases respectively, with 13 bases between them. Germline V lookup: CDR1 SGHTA, CDR2 FQGNSA. The CDR3 runs to 14 residues. Here the CDR3 reads CASSLGGGPLEQFF. In DNA form, the CDR3 reads TGTGCCAGCAGCTTAGGGGGGGGGCCGCTTGAGCAGTTCTTC.

Only a few counts were recorded for this clonotype. The chain employs TRBV7-2 and TRBJ2-1, with 14 bases lining up with TRBD2. V trimming: 8 bases; J trimming: 7 bases; junction bases outside the gene matches: 7. In germline, CDR1 is SGHTA, CDR2 FQGNSA. This CDR3 region has 15 residues. The CDR3 region has the DNA TGTGCCAGCCGACTAGCGGGAGGGCCTGGGAATGAGCAGTTCTTC. It yields the protein CASRLAGGPGNEQFF.

This clonotype was recorded a few times. The chain joins TRBV19 to TRBJ2-6; 7 bases map to TRBD2. Germline V CDR1 and CDR2: LNHDA, SQIVND (reference sequence). This CDR3 has 18 residues. The V gene end was trimmed by 4 bases and the J gene end by 2 bases; junction bases not matched to a gene: 11. CDR3: CASSTPRRTRAGANVLTF. The CDR3 DNA sequence: TGTGCCAGTAGTACCCCCCGCCGGACTAGGGCTGGGGCCAACGTCCTGACTTTC.

This clonotype was recorded many times. The gene calls are TRBV7-2 and TRBJ1-1, with a possible D match to TRBD1 (6 bases). Between the trimmed V and J ends, which lost 0 bases and 1 base, there was a span of 9 bases. CDR1 is SGHTA, CDR2 FQGNSA, per germline. The CDR3 is 15 amino acids. CDR3 bases: TGTGCCAGCAGCTTAGCGGGACAATGGAACACTGAAGCTTTCTTT. Translation: CASSLAGQWNTEAFF.

About this clonotype itself: A read error may be the cause here, since a much bigger clone is one base away. The CDR3 does not close with the conserved phenylalanine or tryptophan, likely indicating a read error. The chain employs TRBV7-2 and TRBJ1-2; 8 positions match TRBD1. With 4 bases clipped from V and 1 base from J, the junction kept 14 bases outside the gene matches. The germline gives CDR1 SGHTA, CDR2 FQGNSA. This CDR3 spans 18 amino acids. CDR3 sequence (DNA): TGTGCCAGCAGCTCCTTTACCTATGACAGGGGCCTTAACTATGGCTACACCTTA. Protein: CASSSFTYDRGLNYGYTL.

Comment on this clonotype: This CDR3 is missing its conserved last phenylalanine or tryptophan, likely due to a read error. The DNA is left out, because the CDR3 cannot be placed on it with certainty; the CDR3 is given as TCRdb lists it. This chain uses TRBV5-6 with TRBJ2-5. Germline CDR1 reads SGHDT; CDR2 reads YYEEEE. Termini included, the CDR3 measures 8 amino acids. Here the CDR3 reads CASSPAQV.

This clonotype showed up just a few times. The chain combines TRBV5-1 with TRBJ2-3, with no clear D. This CDR3 contains 17 residues. V shed 4 bases and J shed 1 base, with 19 bases lying between them. Germline values: CDR1 SGHRS, CDR2 YFSETQ. The CDR3 DNA is TGCGCCAGCAGCCAAAGTCGTACTGCCTCAGGCACAGATACGCAGTATTTT. This gives the protein CASSQSRTASGTDTQYF.

This clonotype was observed at least ten times. DNA of the CDR3: TGTGCCAGCAGCTTTGCAAACCGGGCGGAGAAACTGTTTTTT. It encodes CASSFANRAEKLFF. The chain has TRBV7-2 and TRBJ1-4; D call uncertain. V lost 3 bases and J 11 bases, leaving 16 bases between the germline ends. Per germline, CDR1 SGHTA and CDR2 FQGNSA. The CDR3 has 14 residues.

This clonotype was found a few times. V usage is TRBV12-3 or TRBV12-4 and J usage is TRBJ2-5; 10 nucleotides align to TRBD1. The J segment lost 1 base and the V segment lost 4 bases, leaving 6 bases of the junction unmatched. The CDR3 totals 16 residues. CDR3 in amino acids: CASSYRQGARQETQYF. The CDR3 nucleotides are TGTGCCAGCAGTTACAGACAGGGGGCTCGCCAAGAGACCCAGTACTTC.

This chain joins TRBV12-3 or TRBV12-4 and TRBJ2-6; D remains unclear. Trimming removed 4 bases at V and 1 base at J, with 5 bases between. The CDR3 length is 14 residues. The chain's CDR3 is CASSSWSGANVLTF. The CDR3 DNA reads TGTGCCAGCAGTTCGTGGTCTGGGGCCAACGTCCTGACTTTC.

The CDR3: CSVEEIQGYEQYF. As DNA, the CDR3 is TGCAGCGTTGAAGAAATACAAGGCTACGAGCAGTACTTC. The rearrangement uses TRBV29-1 and TRBJ2-7, with D uncertain. The CDR3 is 13 residues long. CDR1 and CDR2 (germline): SQVTM, ANQGSEA. Trimming left V 0 bases short and J 3 bases short, with 9 bases between.